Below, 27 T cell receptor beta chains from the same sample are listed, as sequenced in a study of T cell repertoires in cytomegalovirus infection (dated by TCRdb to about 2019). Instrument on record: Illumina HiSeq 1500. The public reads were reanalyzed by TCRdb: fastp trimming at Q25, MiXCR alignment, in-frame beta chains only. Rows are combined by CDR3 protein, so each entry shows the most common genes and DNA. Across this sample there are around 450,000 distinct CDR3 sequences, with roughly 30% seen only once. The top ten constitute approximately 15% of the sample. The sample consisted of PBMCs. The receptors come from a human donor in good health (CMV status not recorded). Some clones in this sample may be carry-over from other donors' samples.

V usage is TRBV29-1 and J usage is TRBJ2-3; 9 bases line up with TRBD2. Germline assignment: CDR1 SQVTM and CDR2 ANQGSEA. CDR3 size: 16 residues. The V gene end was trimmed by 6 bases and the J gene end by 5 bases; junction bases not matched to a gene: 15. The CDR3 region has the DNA TGCAGCGTGGAGATCAGCGGGGGGCATACAAAAGATACGCAGTATTTT. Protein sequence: CSVEISGGHTKDTQYF.

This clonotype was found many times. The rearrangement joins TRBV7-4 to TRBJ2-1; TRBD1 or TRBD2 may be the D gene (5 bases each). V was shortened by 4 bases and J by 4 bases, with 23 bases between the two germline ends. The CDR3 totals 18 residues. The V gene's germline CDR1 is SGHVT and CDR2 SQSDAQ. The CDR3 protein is CASSCLVPLGVGYNEQFF. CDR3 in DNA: TGTGCCAGCAGCTGCCTAGTCCCCTTGGGGGTGGGATACAATGAGCAGTTCTTC.

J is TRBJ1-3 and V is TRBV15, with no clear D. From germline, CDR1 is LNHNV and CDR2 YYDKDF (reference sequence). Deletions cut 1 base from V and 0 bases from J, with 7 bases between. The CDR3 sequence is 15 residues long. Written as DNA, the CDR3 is TGTGCCACCAGCAGAGGGGCTAGCTCTGGAAACACCATATATTTT. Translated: CATSRGASSGNTIYF.

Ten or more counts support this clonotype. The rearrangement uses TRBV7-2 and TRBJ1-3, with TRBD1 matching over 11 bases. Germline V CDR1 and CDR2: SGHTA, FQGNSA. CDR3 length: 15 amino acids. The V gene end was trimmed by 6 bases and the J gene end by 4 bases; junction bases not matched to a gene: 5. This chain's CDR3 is CASSWDRGIGNTIYF. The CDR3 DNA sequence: TGTGCCAGCAGTTGGGACAGGGGGATCGGAAACACCATATATTTT.

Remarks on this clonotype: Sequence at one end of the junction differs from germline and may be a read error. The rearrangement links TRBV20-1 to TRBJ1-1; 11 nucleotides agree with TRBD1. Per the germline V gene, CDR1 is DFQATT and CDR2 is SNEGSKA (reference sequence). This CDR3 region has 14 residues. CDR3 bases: TGCAGTGCTGGGGACAGGGGGTTGAACACTGAAGCTTTATTT. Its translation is CSAGDRGLNTEALF.

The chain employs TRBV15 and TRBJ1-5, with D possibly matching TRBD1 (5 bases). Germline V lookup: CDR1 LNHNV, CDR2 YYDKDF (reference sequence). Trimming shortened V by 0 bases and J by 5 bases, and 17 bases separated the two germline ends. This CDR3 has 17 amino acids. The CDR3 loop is CATSRDSGVRGDQPQHF. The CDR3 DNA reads TGTGCCACCAGCAGAGATTCCGGTGTGCGAGGGGATCAGCCCCAGCATTTT.

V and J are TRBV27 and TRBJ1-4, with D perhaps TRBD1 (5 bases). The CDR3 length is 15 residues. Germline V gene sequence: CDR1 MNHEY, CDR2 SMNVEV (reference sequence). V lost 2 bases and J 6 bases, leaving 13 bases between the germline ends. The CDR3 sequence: CASSLNVGTDEKLFF. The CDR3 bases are TGTGCCAGCAGTTTAAATGTGGGGACCGATGAAAAACTGTTTTTT.

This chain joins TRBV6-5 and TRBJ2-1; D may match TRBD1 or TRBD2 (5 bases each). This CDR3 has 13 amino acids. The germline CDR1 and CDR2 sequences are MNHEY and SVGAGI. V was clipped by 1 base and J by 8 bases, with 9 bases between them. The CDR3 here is CASSYWVGDEQFF. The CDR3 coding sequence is TGTGCCAGCAGTTACTGGGTGGGGGATGAGCAGTTCTTC.

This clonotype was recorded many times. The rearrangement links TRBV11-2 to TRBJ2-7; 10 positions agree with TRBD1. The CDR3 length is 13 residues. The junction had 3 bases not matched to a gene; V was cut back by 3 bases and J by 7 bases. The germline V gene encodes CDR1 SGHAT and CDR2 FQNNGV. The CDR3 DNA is TGTGCCAGCAGCTTGACGGGACAGGGGGAGCAGTACTTC. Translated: CASSLTGQGEQYF.

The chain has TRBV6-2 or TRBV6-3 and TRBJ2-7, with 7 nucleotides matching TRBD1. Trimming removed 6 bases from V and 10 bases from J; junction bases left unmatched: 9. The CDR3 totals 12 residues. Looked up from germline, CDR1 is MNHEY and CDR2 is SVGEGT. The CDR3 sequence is CASSLDRDHQYF. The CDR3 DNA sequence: TGTGCCAGCAGCCTCGACAGGGACCATCAGTACTTC.

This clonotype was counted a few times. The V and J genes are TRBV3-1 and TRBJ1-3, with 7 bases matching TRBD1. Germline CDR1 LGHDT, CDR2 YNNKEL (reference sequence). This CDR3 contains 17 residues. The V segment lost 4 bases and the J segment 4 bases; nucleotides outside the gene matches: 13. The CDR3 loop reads CASSRRTGGAAGNTIYF. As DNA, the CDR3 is TGTGCCAGCAGCCGCAGGACAGGAGGAGCAGCCGGAAACACCATATATTTT.

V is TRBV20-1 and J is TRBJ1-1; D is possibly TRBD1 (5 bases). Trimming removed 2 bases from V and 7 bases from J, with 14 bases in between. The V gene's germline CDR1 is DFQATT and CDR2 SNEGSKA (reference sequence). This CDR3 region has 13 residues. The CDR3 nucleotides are TGCAGTGCTAGATATGGGACGGCGGATGAAGCTTTCTTT. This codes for CSARYGTADEAFF.

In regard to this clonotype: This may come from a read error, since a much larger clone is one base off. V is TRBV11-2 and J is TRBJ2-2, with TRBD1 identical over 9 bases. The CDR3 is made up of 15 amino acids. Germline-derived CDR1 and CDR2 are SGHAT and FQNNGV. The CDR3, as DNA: TGTGGCAGCAGCCCCTGGGACAGGGTAACCGGGGAGCTGTTTTTT. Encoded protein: CGSSPWDRVTGELFF.

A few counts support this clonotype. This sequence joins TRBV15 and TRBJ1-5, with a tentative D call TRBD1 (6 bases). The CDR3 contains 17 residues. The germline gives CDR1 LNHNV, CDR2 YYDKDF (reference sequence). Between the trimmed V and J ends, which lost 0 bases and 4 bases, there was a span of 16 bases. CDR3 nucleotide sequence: TGTGCCACCAGCAGAGAGGTTGGGGGGCGACGGAATCAGCCCCAGCATTTT. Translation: CATSREVGGRRNQPQHF.

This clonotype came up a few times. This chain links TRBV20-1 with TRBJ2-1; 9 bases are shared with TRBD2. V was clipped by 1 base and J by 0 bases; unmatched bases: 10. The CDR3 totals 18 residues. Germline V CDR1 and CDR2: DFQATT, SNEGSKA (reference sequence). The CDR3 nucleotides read TGCAGTGCTAGAGTGGGGACTAGCAGTGGGAGCTCCTACAATGAGCAGTTCTTC. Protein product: CSARVGTSSGSSYNEQFF.

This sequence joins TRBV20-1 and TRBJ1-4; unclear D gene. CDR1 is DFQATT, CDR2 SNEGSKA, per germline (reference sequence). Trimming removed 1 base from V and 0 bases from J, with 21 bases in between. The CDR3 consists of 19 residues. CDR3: CSARGIAPPGDATNEKLFF. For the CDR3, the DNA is TGCAGTGCTAGAGGAATTGCTCCTCCAGGAGATGCAACTAATGAAAAACTGTTTTTT.

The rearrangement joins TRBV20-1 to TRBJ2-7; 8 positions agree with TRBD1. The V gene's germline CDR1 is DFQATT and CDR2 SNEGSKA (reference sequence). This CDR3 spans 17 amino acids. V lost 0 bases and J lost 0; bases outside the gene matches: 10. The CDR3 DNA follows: TGCAGTGCTAGAGAGTTGATGCAGGACAGGGACTCCTACGAGCAGTACTTC. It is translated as CSARELMQDRDSYEQYF.

CDR3 in amino acids: CASSSEGTVNEKLFF. As DNA, the CDR3 is TGTGCCAGCAGTTCGGAGGGGACGGTTAATGAAAAACTGTTTTTT. The chain is built from TRBV12-3 or TRBV12-4 and TRBJ1-4; tentatively, D is TRBD1 (5 bases). The CDR3 has 15 residues. Trimming removed 4 bases at V and 4 bases at J, with 13 bases between.

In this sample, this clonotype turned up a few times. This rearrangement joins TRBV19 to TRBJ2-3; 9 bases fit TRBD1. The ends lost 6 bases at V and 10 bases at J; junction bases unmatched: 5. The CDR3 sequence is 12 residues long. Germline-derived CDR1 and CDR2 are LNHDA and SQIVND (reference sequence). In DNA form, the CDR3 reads TGTGCCAGTAGCCTACAGGGGGCTGCGCAGTATTTT. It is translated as CASSLQGAAQYF.

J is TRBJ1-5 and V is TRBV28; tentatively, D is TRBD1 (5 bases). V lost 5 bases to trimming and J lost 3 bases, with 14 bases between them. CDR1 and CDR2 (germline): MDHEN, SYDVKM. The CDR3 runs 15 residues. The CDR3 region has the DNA TGTGCCAGCAGTCCGGGGACGGTGAACAATCAGCCCCAGCATTTT. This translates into CASSPGTVNNQPQHF.

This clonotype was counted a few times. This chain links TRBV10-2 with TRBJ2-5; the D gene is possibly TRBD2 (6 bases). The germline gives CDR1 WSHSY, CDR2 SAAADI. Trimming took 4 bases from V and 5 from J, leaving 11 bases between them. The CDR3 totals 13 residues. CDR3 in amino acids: CASSGGGVETQYF. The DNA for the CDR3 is TGCGCCAGCAGTGGGGGCGGGGTCGAGACCCAGTACTTC.

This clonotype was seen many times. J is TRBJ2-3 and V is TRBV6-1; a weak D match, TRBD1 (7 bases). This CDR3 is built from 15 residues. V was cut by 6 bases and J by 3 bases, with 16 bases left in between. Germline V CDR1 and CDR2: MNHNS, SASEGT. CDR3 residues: CASSGQVGSTDTQYF. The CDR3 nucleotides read TGTGCCAGCAGCGGACAGGTCGGGAGTACAGATACGCAGTATTTT.

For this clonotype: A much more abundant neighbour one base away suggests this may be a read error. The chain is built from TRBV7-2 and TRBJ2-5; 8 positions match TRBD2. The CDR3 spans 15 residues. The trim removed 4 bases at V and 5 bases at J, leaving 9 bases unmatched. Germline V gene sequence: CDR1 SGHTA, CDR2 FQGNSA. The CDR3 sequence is CASSSLAGSLETQYF. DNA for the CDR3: TGTGCCAGCAGCTCCTTAGCGGGGTCGTTGGAGACCCAGTACTTC.

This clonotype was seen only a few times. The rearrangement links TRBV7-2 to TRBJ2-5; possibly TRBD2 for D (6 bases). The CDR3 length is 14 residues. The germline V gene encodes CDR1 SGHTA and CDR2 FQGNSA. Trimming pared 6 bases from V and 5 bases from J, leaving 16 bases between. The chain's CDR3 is CASRSPGRRETQYF. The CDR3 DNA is TGTGCCAGCAGGTCCCCGGGGAGGCGGGAGACCCAGTACTTC.

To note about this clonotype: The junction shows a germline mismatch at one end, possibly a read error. The CDR3 sequence is CASSLSRRGMLILEQYF. In DNA, the CDR3 is TGTGCCAGCAGCTTGAGCCGGCGGGGGATGCTCATTCTGGAGCAGTACTTC. This chain joins TRBV5-3 and TRBJ2-7, with TRBD2 matching over 7 bases. TRBV5-3 is an ORF; its function is uncertain. The CDR3 spans 17 residues.

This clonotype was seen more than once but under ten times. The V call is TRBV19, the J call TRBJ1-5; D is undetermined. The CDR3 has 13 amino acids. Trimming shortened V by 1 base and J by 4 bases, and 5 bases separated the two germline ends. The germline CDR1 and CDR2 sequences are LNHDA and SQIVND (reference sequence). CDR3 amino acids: CASSIAVNQPQHF. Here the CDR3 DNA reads TGTGCCAGTAGTATAGCCGTGAATCAGCCCCAGCATTTT.

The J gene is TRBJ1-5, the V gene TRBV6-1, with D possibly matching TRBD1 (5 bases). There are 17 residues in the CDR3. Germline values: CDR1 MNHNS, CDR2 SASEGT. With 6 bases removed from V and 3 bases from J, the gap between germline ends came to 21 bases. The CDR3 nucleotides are TGTGCCAGCAGGAACGATAAGCCGGGACCCTTCAATCAGCCCCAGCATTTT. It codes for CASRNDKPGPFNQPQHF.